This T cell receptor (beta chain) was obtained from a study of blood T cell repertoires in COVID-19. Study details: The origin of the acute and convalescent COVID-19 samples was the United States, Italy and Spain.

Trimming removed 6 bases from V and 0 bases from J; junction bases left unmatched: 8. CDR3 size: 16 residues. Germline V lookup: CDR1 MNHEY, CDR2 SMNVEV (reference sequence). Per the study methods: Quantification of nucleated cells was approximated via reference gene primer amplification. Some clones are missing from TCRdb's copy, which holds only in-frame ones; the method was immunoSEQ multiplex PCR. From that table come the V and J calls and clone size; the DNA was used to work out D and trimming. The sample shows 54,000 or so clones, more than 75% of them seen only once. The TCR sequence derives from a woman of 80 years or more with acute or convalescent COVID-19. The chain couples TRBV27 to TRBJ2-1; the match to TRBD2 covers 7 bases. The sequenced sample was peripheral blood. The CDR3 bases are TGTGCCAGCAGCCCTCGCGGGAGCGGCTCCTACAATGAGCAGTTCTTC. It specifies CASSPRGSGSYNEQFF.